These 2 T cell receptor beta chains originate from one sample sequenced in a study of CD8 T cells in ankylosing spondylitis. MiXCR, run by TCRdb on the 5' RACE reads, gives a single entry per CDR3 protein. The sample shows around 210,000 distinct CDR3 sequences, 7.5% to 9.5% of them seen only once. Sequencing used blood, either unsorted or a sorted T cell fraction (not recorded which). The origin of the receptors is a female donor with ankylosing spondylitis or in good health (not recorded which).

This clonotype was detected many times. DNA of the CDR3: TGTGCCACCAGCAGAGATAGGCCGTTCGCGAACACCGGGGAGCTGTTTTTT. As protein: CATSRDRPFANTGELFF. The chain links TRBV15 to TRBJ2-2; D remains unclear. There are 17 residues in the CDR3. CDR1 LNHNV and CDR2 YYDKDF come from the germline V gene (reference sequence). The V end lost 0 bases, the J end lost 0 bases, and 11 bases lay between the germline ends.

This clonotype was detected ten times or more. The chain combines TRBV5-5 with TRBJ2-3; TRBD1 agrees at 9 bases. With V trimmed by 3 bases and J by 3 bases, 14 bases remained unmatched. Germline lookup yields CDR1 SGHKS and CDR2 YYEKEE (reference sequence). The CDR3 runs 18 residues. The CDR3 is CASSWINPGTGSTDTQYF. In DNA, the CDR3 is TGTGCCAGCAGCTGGATCAACCCCGGGACAGGGAGTACAGATACGCAGTATTTT. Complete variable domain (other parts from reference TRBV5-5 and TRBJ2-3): DAGVTQSPTHLIKTRGQQVTLRCSPISGHKSVSWYQQVLGQGPQFIFQYYEKEERGRGNFPDRFSARQFPNYSSELNVNALLLGDSALYLCASSWINPGTGSTDTQYFGPGTRLTVL.